The T cell receptor (beta chain) described here comes from a study of shared clonotypes between healthy human individuals. Study-wide background: The study used three CD4 naive, three CD4 memory, two CD8 naive and one CD8 memory plate per donor. Findings and caveats of the study: Incomplete sequencing of sorted subsets was indicated by rarefaction despite large depth. Clonotypes not shared had lower generation probabilities than those common to all four donors.

Produced via immunoSEQ multiplex PCR; TCRdb's table is partial and in-frame only. The sample consists of some 1.4 million clones, roughly 96% of them appearing once. This CDR3 spans 15 amino acids. Per germline, CDR1 SGHAT and CDR2 FQNNGV. V lost 5 bases to trimming and J lost 2 bases, with 13 bases between them. Recent acute infections and vaccinations were absent in the healthy HIV-negative adult donors. Turning to this clone: Its antigen is as yet unknown.

The chain combines TRBV11-2 with TRBJ1-3; D is ambiguous. Sequencing was performed on naive CD4+ T cells sorted from blood. As to subset: CD45RA+ positively selected. The receptor's source is a man aged 25 to 45 in good health. DNA of the CDR3: TGTGCCAGCAGCATTGGAACGAGGACTGGAAACACCATATATTTT. Translating gives CASSIGTRTGNTIYF.